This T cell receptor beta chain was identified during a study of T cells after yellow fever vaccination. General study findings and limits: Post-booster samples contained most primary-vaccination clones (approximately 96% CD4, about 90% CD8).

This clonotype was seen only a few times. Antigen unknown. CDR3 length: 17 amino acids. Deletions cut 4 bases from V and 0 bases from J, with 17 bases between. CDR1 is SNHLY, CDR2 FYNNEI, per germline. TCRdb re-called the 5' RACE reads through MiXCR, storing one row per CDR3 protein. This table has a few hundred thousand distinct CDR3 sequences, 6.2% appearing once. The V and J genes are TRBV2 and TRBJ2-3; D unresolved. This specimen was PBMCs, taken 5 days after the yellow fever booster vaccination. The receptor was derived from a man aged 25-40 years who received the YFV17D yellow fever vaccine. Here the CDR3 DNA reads TGTGCCAGCAGTGTAGACCTGTTAAGTCCTAGCACAGATACGCAGTATTTT. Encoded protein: CASSVDLLSPSTDTQYF. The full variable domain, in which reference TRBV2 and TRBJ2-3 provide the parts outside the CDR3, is EPEVTQTPSHQVTQMGQEVILRCVPISNHLYFYWYRQILGQKVEFLVSFYNNEISEKSEIFDDQFSVERPDGSNFTLKIRSTKLEDSAMYFCASSVDLLSPSTDTQYFGPGTRLTVL.